What follows are 15 T cell receptor beta chains derived from one specimen sequenced in a study of neurological immune-mediated disorders. TCRdb recomputed calls from the 5' RACE reads with MiXCR, one row per CDR3 protein. The sample includes about 38,000 distinct CDR3 sequences, 4% to 5.5% of them seen just once. The sample comprised CD4+ T cells from blood. The receptors stem from a young man in good health.

This clonotype was seen many times. This chain connects TRBV5-6 to TRBJ2-7; no definite D call. The CDR3 totals 12 residues. From germline, CDR1 is SGHDT and CDR2 YYEEEE. V was shortened by 0 bases and J by 6 bases, with 7 bases between the two germline ends. CDR3 protein: CASSLATSEQYF. CDR3 in DNA: TGTGCCAGCAGCTTGGCAACCTCCGAGCAGTACTTC. Full variable domain (missing parts from reference TRBV5-6 and TRBJ2-7): DAGVTQSPTHLIKTRGQQVTLRCSPKSGHDTVSWYQQALGQGPQFIFQYYEEEERQRGNFPDRFSGHQFPNYSSELNVNALLLGDSALYLCASSLATSEQYFGPGTRLTVT.

This clonotype occurred many times. The chain links TRBV20-1 to TRBJ1-2; 7 bases fit TRBD1. The CDR3 is 12 amino acids. With V trimmed by 6 bases and J by 8 bases, 9 bases remained unmatched. In germline, CDR1 is DFQATT, CDR2 SNEGSKA (reference sequence). This CDR3 reads CSAEETGVGYTF. The CDR3 DNA follows: TGCAGTGCCGAGGAAACAGGGGTCGGCTACACCTTC.

This clonotype was counted many times. The V gene is TRBV18, the J gene TRBJ1-5; a possible D gene is TRBD1 (6 bases). V lost 6 bases, J lost 2 bases, and 17 bases lay in between. Germline values: CDR1 KGHSH, CDR2 LQKENI. CDR3 length: 16 amino acids. CDR3 in amino acids: CASSPTMEGGNQPQHF. Written as DNA, the CDR3 is TGTGCCAGCTCCCCAACCATGGAGGGGGGCAATCAGCCCCAGCATTTT. The variable domain in full, completed from reference TRBV18 and TRBJ1-5, reads NAGVMQNPRHLVRRRGQEARLRCSPMKGHSHVYWYRQLPEEGLKFMVYLQKENIIDESGMPKERFSAEFPKEGPSILRIQQVVRGDSAAYFCASSPTMEGGNQPQHFGDGTRLSIL.

This clonotype appeared many times. V usage is TRBV6-6 and J usage is TRBJ2-5; D possibly corresponds to TRBD1 (5 bases). This CDR3 is 13 amino acids long. Germline V gives CDR1 MNHNY, CDR2 SVGAGI (reference sequence). V lost 10 bases and J lost 5, with 17 bases in between. This CDR3 is CATRMQGVETQYF. Written as DNA, the CDR3 is TGTGCCACCAGAATGCAGGGCGTGGAGACCCAGTACTTC.

The gene calls are TRBV2 and TRBJ2-1; TRBD1 aligns across 9 bases. The CDR3 contains 11 residues. CDR1 is SNHLY and CDR2 is FYNNEI in the germline V gene. With V trimmed by 9 bases and J by 7 bases, 1 base remained unmatched. CDR3 protein: CARDRGNEQFF. The DNA of the CDR3 is TGTGCCAGGGACAGGGGTAATGAGCAGTTCTTC.

The sample holds many counts of this clonotype. The V and J genes are TRBV20-1 and TRBJ2-2, with a possible D match to TRBD1 (5 bases). With 0 bases removed from V and 4 bases from J, the gap between germline ends came to 15 bases. Per germline, CDR1 DFQATT and CDR2 SNEGSKA (reference sequence). This CDR3 comprises 16 residues. The CDR3 spells CSARDQGRFGTGELFF. The CDR3 DNA follows: TGCAGTGCTAGAGATCAGGGCAGATTCGGCACCGGGGAGCTGTTTTTT.

This clonotype was counted many times. The gene calls are TRBV2 and TRBJ2-3, with 7 bases fitting TRBD1. Germline CDR1 and CDR2: SNHLY and FYNNEI. J gave up 2 bases and V 9 bases, and 8 bases lay outside the gene matches. The CDR3 has 14 amino acids. This chain's CDR3 is CARGQPTHTDTQYF. The CDR3 nucleotides read TGTGCCAGGGGACAGCCTACCCACACAGATACGCAGTATTTT.

This clonotype was found many times. This chain links TRBV18 with TRBJ1-1, with TRBD1 identical over 8 bases. The CDR3 spans 14 residues. With 2 bases clipped from V and 4 bases from J, the junction kept 3 bases outside the gene matches. The germline CDR1 and CDR2 sequences are KGHSH and LQKENI. The CDR3 sequence is CASSPKTGATEAFF. CDR3 nucleotide sequence: TGTGCCAGCTCACCAAAGACAGGGGCCACTGAAGCTTTCTTT.

There are many counts of this clonotype. The chain couples TRBV29-1 to TRBJ1-1; 10 positions match TRBD1. The CDR3 runs to 13 residues. CDR1 SQVTM and CDR2 ANQGSEA come from the germline V gene. V shed 7 bases and J 0 bases; nucleotides not matched to a gene: 2. The CDR3 DNA sequence: TGCAGCGGACAGGGGGCGATGAACACTGAAGCTTTCTTT. Amino acid sequence: CSGQGAMNTEAFF.

This clonotype was detected ten times or more. The chain is built from TRBV5-1 and TRBJ1-3; 8 bases fit TRBD1. V shed 4 bases and J 0 bases; nucleotides not matched to a gene: 12. Germline V lookup: CDR1 SGHRS, CDR2 YFSETQ. The CDR3 has 18 residues. CDR3 amino acids: CASSQEAGGASSGNTIYF. The CDR3 nucleotides are TGCGCCAGCAGCCAGGAGGCAGGGGGCGCCTCCTCTGGAAACACCATATATTTT.

This clonotype came up many times. The chain uses TRBV6-5 and TRBJ2-7; D gene unclear. The V end was cut by 5 bases, the J end by 1 base, with 24 bases between. Germline CDR1 is MNHEY and CDR2 is SVGAGI. The CDR3 covers 18 residues. CDR3 DNA sequence: TGTGCCAGCAGTCCTACTCTCTTATTCGCCCCAGCTTCCTACGAGCAGTACTTC. Amino acid sequence: CASSPTLLFAPASYEQYF.

This clonotype was observed at least ten times. The chain joins TRBV6-1 to TRBJ1-4; D is unresolved. From germline, CDR1 is MNHNS and CDR2 SASEGT. V was cut by 5 bases and J by 5 bases, with 12 bases left in between. CDR3 length: 14 residues. DNA for the CDR3: TGTGCCAGCAGTTCGGGCCTCCCGAATGAAAAACTGTTTTTT. Translated, it gives CASSSGLPNEKLFF.

This clonotype was detected ten times or more. The chain joins TRBV20-1 to TRBJ1-5; a possible D gene is TRBD1 (6 bases). The CDR3 is 15 amino acids. Germline loops: CDR1 DFQATT, CDR2 SNEGSKA (reference sequence). The V and J ends lost 0 bases and 2 bases respectively, with 11 bases between them. The CDR3 DNA reads as TGCAGTGCTAGAGATCAGGGGTTTGGCAATCAGCCCCAGCATTTT. It codes for CSARDQGFGNQPQHF.

This clonotype has at least ten counts. V gene TRBV20-1 combines with J gene TRBJ2-1; 11 bases agree with TRBD2. CDR1 and CDR2 (germline): DFQATT, SNEGSKA (reference sequence). With V trimmed by 3 bases and J by 4 bases, 5 bases remained unmatched. This CDR3 comprises 15 residues. The CDR3 nucleotides read TGCAGTGCTAGCCCCGGGACTAGCGGTTACAATGAGCAGTTCTTC. Its translation is CSASPGTSGYNEQFF.

This clonotype was detected ten times or more. The chain combines TRBV10-3 with TRBJ2-1, with D perhaps TRBD1 or TRBD2 (6 bases each). The length of the CDR3 is 15 residues. Germline V gene data show CDR1 as ENHRY and CDR2 as SYGVKD. The germline V and J ends were trimmed by 6 bases and 0 bases, with 12 bases remaining between them. The CDR3 loop reads CAIRGGISSYNEQFF. The CDR3 DNA reads TGTGCCATCAGGGGGGGCATCAGCTCCTACAATGAGCAGTTCTTC.